The 8 T cell receptor beta chains below were found in one sample sequenced in a study of blood T cells in healthy people across ages. It was with a sample-barcoded 5' primer and a J-beta primer mix that a second PCR of roughly 7 to 12 cycles was run. TCRdb reanalysed the 5' RACE reads using MiXCR and keeps one entry per CDR3 protein. The sample has 1.4 million or so distinct CDR3 sequences, 35% to 45% seen once. Sequenced sample: blood. The receptors were gathered from a woman in her late teens or twenties in good health.

CDR3 sequence: CASSHTTGNNYEQYF. CDR3 DNA sequence: TGTGCCAGCAGCCACACGACAGGGAATAACTACGAGCAGTACTTC. V usage is TRBV3-1 and J usage is TRBJ2-7, with TRBD1 matching over 7 bases. The germline V gene has CDR1 LGHDT and CDR2 YNNKEL (reference sequence). CDR3 length: 15 residues. The V gene end was trimmed by 3 bases and the J gene end by 3 bases; junction bases not matched to a gene: 8.

The CDR3 loop is CSVEEWGDSPNLGNIQYF. The CDR3 DNA follows: TGCAGCGTTGAAGAGTGGGGGGACAGTCCCAATTTAGGAAACATTCAGTACTTC. The chain joins TRBV29-1 to TRBJ2-4; D perhaps matches TRBD1 (7 bases). Germline V CDR1 and CDR2: SQVTM, ANQGSEA. This CDR3 contains 18 residues. Trimming removed 0 bases at V and 6 bases at J, with 24 bases between.

This clonotype was seen a handful of times. CDR3 protein: CASSSILAGGYNEQFF. DNA for the CDR3: TGTGCCAGCAGTTCGATACTAGCGGGGGGCTACAATGAGCAGTTCTTC. The chain carries TRBV27 and TRBJ2-1; 12 bases align to TRBD2. V lost 4 bases to trimming and J lost 3 bases; unmatched junction nucleotides: 4. Germline CDR1 MNHEY, CDR2 SMNVEV (reference sequence). The CDR3 extends over 16 amino acids.

Notes on this clonotype: In this CDR3 the conserved last residue, phenylalanine or tryptophan, is missing, so a read error is likely. The gene calls are TRBV29-1 and TRBJ2-1; TRBD2 agrees at 11 bases. V lost 8 bases, J lost 6 bases, and 6 bases stayed unmatched. The CDR3 has 13 residues. Germline V gene lookup returns CDR1 SQVTM and CDR2 ANQGSEA. In nucleotides, the CDR3 is TGCAGCCCGACTAGCGGGGAGAGCAATGAGCAGTTCGTC. Protein product: CSPTSGESNEQFV.

This clonotype came up a few times. The chain is built from TRBV4-3 and TRBJ2-5; 9 nucleotides line up with TRBD2. The CDR3 sequence is 17 residues long. V was clipped by 1 base and J by 2 bases; unmatched bases: 8. CDR1 is LGHNA and CDR2 is YSLEER in the germline V gene. Written as DNA, the CDR3 is TGCGCCAGCAGCCAAGTCAGGGGACTAGCTGTTCAAGAGACCCAGTACTTC. Translating gives CASSQVRGLAVQETQYF.

This clonotype was observed a handful of times. This sequence joins TRBV7-2 and TRBJ2-5; tentatively, D is TRBD2 (6 bases). The V end was cut by 0 bases, the J end by 12 bases, with 11 bases between. This CDR3 is 12 amino acids long. Germline V CDR1 and CDR2: SGHTA, FQGNSA. The CDR3 DNA reads as TGTGCCAGCAGCTTAGCGTTTGCGGGAAAGTACTTC. This sequence encodes CASSLAFAGKYF.

This clonotype was observed a handful of times. The chain combines TRBV27 with TRBJ1-2; 11 positions match TRBD1. This CDR3 spans 16 amino acids. CDR1 is MNHEY and CDR2 is SMNVEV in the germline V gene (reference sequence). J gave up 4 bases and V 6 bases, and 10 bases lay outside the gene matches. The CDR3, as DNA: TGTGCCAGCAGCCCCGCCGGGACAGGGGGTATCTATGGCTACACCTTC. Its protein is CASSPAGTGGIYGYTF.

This clonotype was observed at least ten times. The gene calls are TRBV29-1 and TRBJ2-1; D could derive from TRBD1 or TRBD2 (5 bases each). The V gene lost 7 bases and the J gene lost 2 bases, with 15 bases spanning the gap. The CDR3 extends over 14 amino acids. The V gene's germline CDR1 is SQVTM and CDR2 ANQGSEA. For the CDR3, the DNA is TGCAGCGCCCGGGGACGGAATGCCTACAATGAGCAGTTCTTC. It is translated as CSARGRNAYNEQFF.